Presented here are 13 T cell receptor beta chains from one specimen sequenced in a study of blood T cell repertoires in COVID-19. The table came from immunoSEQ multiplex PCR; TCRdb's copy has only in-frame clones and leaves some out. There are some 160,000 clones in the sample; 75% to 85% occur only once, and roughly 4.2% lies in the top ten. The sample comprised peripheral blood. These receptors came from a man between 60 and 70 years old with acute or convalescent COVID-19.

The V call is TRBV5-1, the J call TRBJ2-7, with TRBD2 as a possible D gene (6 bases). Trimming shortened V by 4 bases and J by 3 bases, and 23 bases separated the two germline ends. The CDR3 loop spans 17 amino acids. Germline CDR1 is SGHRS and CDR2 is YFSETQ. CDR3 in amino acids: CASSLVSGPGGIYEQYF. As DNA, the CDR3 is TGCGCCAGCAGCCTGGTAAGCGGGCCTGGAGGAATCTACGAGCAGTACTTC.

The rearrangement links TRBV18 to TRBJ2-7; no reliable D call. Germline values: CDR1 KGHSH, CDR2 LQKENI. Trimming took 8 bases from V and 2 from J, leaving 10 bases between them. The CDR3 runs to 12 residues. CDR3 nucleotides: TGTGCCAGCGTGGATCAGGCCTACGAGCAGTACTTC. It encodes CASVDQAYEQYF.

In DNA, the CDR3 is TGTGCCAGCAGCTCCTTAGCGTCTAGCACAGATACGCAGTATTTT. It encodes CASSSLASSTDTQYF. J is TRBJ2-3 and V is TRBV7-3; a possible D gene is TRBD2 (5 bases). The ends were cut back, 4 bases at V and 0 bases at J, with 11 bases in the middle. CDR3 size: 15 residues. CDR1 and CDR2 (germline): SGHTA, FQGTGA. The complete variable domain, with remaining parts taken from reference TRBV7-3 and TRBJ2-3, reads GAGVSQTPSNKVTEKGKYVELRCDPISGHTALYWYRQSLGQGPEFLIYFQGTGAADDSGLPNDRFFAVRPEGSVSTLKIQRTERGDSAVYLCASSSLASSTDTQYFGPGTRLTVL.

The chain couples TRBV24-1 to TRBJ2-1; 8 bases line up with TRBD1. The V segment lost 4 bases and the J segment 4 bases; nucleotides outside the gene matches: 8. The CDR3 is 16 residues long. Looked up from germline, CDR1 is KGHDR and CDR2 is SFDVKD. CDR3 loop: CATSDLDRVRYNEQFF. DNA of the CDR3: TGTGCCACCAGTGACCTGGACAGGGTTCGGTACAATGAGCAGTTCTTC.

The V and J genes are TRBV27 and TRBJ1-2; D is possibly TRBD1 (5 bases). The CDR3 spans 13 residues. V lost 5 bases, J lost 6 bases, and 13 bases lay in between. Germline values: CDR1 MNHEY, CDR2 SMNVEV (reference sequence). The CDR3 nucleotides read TGTGCCAGCAGTGCTCAGGGTATCGATGGCTACACCTTC. Its protein product is CASSAQGIDGYTF.

J is TRBJ2-7 and V is TRBV6-5, with TRBD2 identical over 11 bases. This CDR3 comprises 14 residues. Trimming removed 10 bases from V and 4 bases from J; junction bases left unmatched: 9. Germline V gives CDR1 MNHEY, CDR2 SVGAGI. The CDR3 region is CATALSGRAYEQYF. The DNA for the CDR3 is TGTGCCACCGCTCTTAGCGGGAGGGCGTACGAGCAGTACTTC.

Written as DNA, the CDR3 is TGTGCCAGCTCCCTACAAGAGGGAGGAGAGACCCAGTACTTC. It yields the protein CASSLQEGGETQYF. V usage is TRBV18 and J usage is TRBJ2-5, with TRBD2 as a possible D gene (6 bases). V shed 6 bases and J shed 4 bases, with 15 bases lying between them. CDR1 is KGHSH, CDR2 LQKENI, per germline. This CDR3 contains 14 residues.

This chain joins TRBV28 and TRBJ1-2, with D perhaps TRBD1 (5 bases). This CDR3 is built from 14 residues. CDR1 MDHEN and CDR2 SYDVKM come from the germline V gene. The ends were cut back, 2 bases at V and 4 bases at J, with 11 bases in the middle. Here the CDR3 reads CASSLQGVSYGYTF. CDR3 sequence (DNA): TGTGCCAGCAGTTTACAGGGTGTGAGCTATGGCTACACCTTC.

V and J are TRBV5-5 and TRBJ2-7; tentative D call: TRBD1 (6 bases). V was shortened by 2 bases and J by 2 bases, with 14 bases between the two germline ends. Germline V lookup: CDR1 SGHKS, CDR2 YYEKEE (reference sequence). The CDR3 is made up of 15 amino acids. CDR3 nucleotides: TGTGCCAGCAGCTTCGGAGCCGGGACAACCTACGAGCAGTACTTC. This translates into CASSFGAGTTYEQYF.

The CDR3 DNA reads TGTGCCAGCAGTTACTCTAAGAGGGCGAGCACTGAAGCTTTCTTT. Translation: CASSYSKRASTEAFF. The J gene is TRBJ1-1, the V gene TRBV6-2 or TRBV6-3; no firm D call. Trimming left V 0 bases short and J 4 bases short, with 12 bases between. The germline V gene has CDR1 MNHEY and CDR2 SVGEGT. This CDR3 contains 15 residues.

The chain carries TRBV7-8 and TRBJ2-7, with D hard to call. The V end was cut by 4 bases, the J end by 1 base, with 14 bases between. The CDR3 loop spans 15 amino acids. Per the germline V gene, CDR1 is SGHVS and CDR2 is FQNEAQ. The chain's CDR3 is CASSSTGTLSYEQYF. DNA for the CDR3: TGTGCCAGCAGCTCGACTGGTACCTTATCCTACGAGCAGTACTTC.

The genes are TRBV9 and TRBJ2-3; 7 nucleotides line up with TRBD1. Germline V gene sequence: CDR1 SGDLS, CDR2 YYNGEE. The CDR3 is 15 residues long. V gave up 5 bases and J gave up 2 bases; unmatched junction bases: 8. In nucleotides, the CDR3 is TGTGCCAGCAGTAACCGGGACAGACCCACAGATACGCAGTATTTT. Protein product: CASSNRDRPTDTQYF. The variable domain in full, completed from reference TRBV9 and TRBJ2-3, reads DSGVTQTPKHLITATGQRVTLRCSPRSGDLSVYWYQQSLDQGLQFLIQYYNGEERAKGNILERFSAQQFPDLHSELNLSSLELGDSALYFCASSNRDRPTDTQYFGPGTRLTVL.

The V gene is TRBV3-1 (or the pseudogene TRBV3-2), the J gene TRBJ2-3; possibly TRBD2 for D (6 bases). The CDR3 contains 12 residues. CDR1 is LGHDT and CDR2 is YNNKEL in the germline V gene (reference sequence). Between the trimmed V and J ends, which lost 7 bases and 3 bases, there was a span of 8 bases. The CDR3 reads CASTGTTDTQYF. The CDR3 DNA is TGTGCCAGCACCGGGACTACAGATACGCAGTATTTT.